Listed below are T cell receptor beta chains from one sample, sequenced in a study of spatial heterogeneity in lung cancer. TCRdb fed the 5' RACE reads into MiXCR, producing one record per CDR3 protein. The data contain some 7,000 distinct CDR3 sequences, roughly 13% of them singletons. Here the sequenced sample was lung tumor tissue, taken at surgery. The receptors were sampled from a female donor with early-stage non-small cell lung cancer. CDR3s leave out the opening cysteine and the closing phenylalanine or tryptophan.

>TRBV7-2|TRBJ2-5
ASSLTLQETQY
>TRBV2|TRBJ1-2
ASSPRRGLSGGYT
>TRBV4-2|TRBJ2-5
ASSQDRRNFETQY
>TRBV27|TRBJ1-4
ASSLLGTAEKLF
>TRBV20-1|TRBJ1-5
SASRGGGAGQPQH
>TRBV5-5|TRBJ1-2
ASSTRLDRSSYT
>TRBV7-9|TRBJ2-6
ASSLVSINVLT
>TRBV20-1|TRBJ2-4
SASSGQGLNIQY
>TRBV18|TRBJ1-5
ASSPQGVGSNQPQH
>TRBV5-1|TRBJ2-7
ASSLATEARKQY
>TRBV5-4|TRBJ2-3
ASSPRRATDTQY
>TRBV6-1|TRBJ2-3
ASSEIGRLVVDTQY
>TRBV7-2|TRBJ1-3
ASSSGGTGRNTIY
>TRBV7-9|TRBJ2-3
ASSPSGATDTQY
>TRBV7-2|TRBJ1-1
ASSLSTRTEAF
>TRBV7-9|TRBJ1-4
ASNPTGVGEKLF
>TRBV7-3|TRBJ2-7
ASSLGGGANYEQY
>TRBV5-1|TRBJ2-3
ASSLEAGEDTQY
>TRBV29-1|TRBJ1-2
SVEEQTDGYT
>TRBV7-2|TRBJ2-7
ASSYGQGKVRGQY
>TRBV6-1|TRBJ1-5
ASRAQGAGQPQH
>TRBV3-1|TRBJ2-7
ASSFLPGSYEQY
>TRBV12-3/TRBV12-4|TRBJ2-7
ASSLSRGGTATSYEQY
>TRBV28|TRBJ2-4
ASSRHTGAKNIQY
>TRBV12-3/TRBV12-4|TRBJ2-5
ASSFPWTRETQY
>TRBV15|TRBJ2-3
ATSTVMGGNTQY
>TRBV6-1|TRBJ2-3
ASSEPATQY
>TRBV4-2|TRBJ2-2
ASSQRRGYPNTGELF
>TRBV3-1|TRBJ2-5
ASSRLQYRKETQY
>TRBV12-3/TRBV12-4|TRBJ2-3
ASSFLSPGGDTQY
>TRBV7-3|TRBJ1-1
ASSLHGQNTEAF
>TRBV28|TRBJ2-3
ASSRGGLAATDTQY
>TRBV20-1|TRBJ2-5
SARVNPGETQY
>TRBV12-3/TRBV12-4|TRBJ2-3
ASSLEWNTDTQY
>TRBV6-1|TRBJ1-6
ASSDGRTSPLH
>TRBV2|TRBJ1-1
ASSWTEPEAF
>TRBV5-8|TRBJ1-2
ASSLGQPGYYGYT
>TRBV11-1|TRBJ1-1
ASSRTLDRGAEAF
>TRBV7-9|TRBJ2-7
ASSLRREQY
>TRBV4-2|TRBJ2-7
ASSSTDSEQY
>TRBV20-1|TRBJ2-1
SARDGPALLNSYNEQF
>TRBV11-2|TRBJ2-2
ASSLVTGPGELF